What follows are 4 T cell receptor beta chains derived from one specimen sequenced in a study of CD8 T cells in ankylosing spondylitis. MiXCR was run by TCRdb on the 5' RACE reads, yielding one entry per CDR3 protein. The table lists 200,000 to 250,000 distinct CDR3 sequences, under 12% of them singletons. Sequencing was done on a sample of blood, either unsorted or a sorted T cell fraction (not recorded which). The source of these receptors is a male donor with ankylosing spondylitis or in good health (not recorded which).

This clonotype was recorded at least ten times. V is TRBV2 and J is TRBJ2-2; tentative D call: TRBD2 (6 bases). The V end lost 10 bases, the J end lost 0 bases, and 18 bases lay between the germline ends. Germline V lookup: CDR1 SNHLY, CDR2 FYNNEI. The CDR3 runs to 16 residues. CDR3: CATRRGVTPNTGELFF. CDR3 in DNA: TGTGCCACCAGGCGGGGAGTCACCCCGAACACCGGGGAGCTGTTTTTT.

This clonotype was seen only a few times. This chain joins TRBV6-1 and TRBJ2-3; 12 bases map to TRBD1. Germline V gives CDR1 MNHNS, CDR2 SASEGT. The V gene end was trimmed by 3 bases and the J gene end by 2 bases; junction bases not matched to a gene: 0. This CDR3 is built from 15 residues. As DNA, the CDR3 is TGTGCCAGCAGTGAGGGACAGGGGGCCACAGATACGCAGTATTTT. Residues: CASSEGQGATDTQYF.

This clonotype was found many times. CDR3 sequence reads: CASAGQGFLYEQYF. For the CDR3, the DNA is TGTGCCAGCGCGGGACAGGGGTTCCTCTACGAGCAGTACTTC. The chain uses TRBV7-9 and TRBJ2-7; 10 nucleotides align to TRBD1. Germline CDR1 and CDR2: SEHNR and FQNEAQ (reference sequence). Trimming at V came to 8 bases and at J to 3 bases, leaving 7 bases not matched to a gene. This CDR3 contains 14 residues.

This clonotype was seen ten or more times. This sequence joins TRBV20-1 and TRBJ2-2; perhaps TRBD1 as D (5 bases). Germline CDR1 reads DFQATT; CDR2 reads SNEGSKA (reference sequence). CDR3 length: 14 residues. V was cut by 3 bases and J by 1 base, with 9 bases left in between. CDR3 protein: CSARGQGNTGELFF. The CDR3 DNA follows: TGCAGTGCTAGGGGCCAGGGGAACACCGGGGAGCTGTTTTTT.